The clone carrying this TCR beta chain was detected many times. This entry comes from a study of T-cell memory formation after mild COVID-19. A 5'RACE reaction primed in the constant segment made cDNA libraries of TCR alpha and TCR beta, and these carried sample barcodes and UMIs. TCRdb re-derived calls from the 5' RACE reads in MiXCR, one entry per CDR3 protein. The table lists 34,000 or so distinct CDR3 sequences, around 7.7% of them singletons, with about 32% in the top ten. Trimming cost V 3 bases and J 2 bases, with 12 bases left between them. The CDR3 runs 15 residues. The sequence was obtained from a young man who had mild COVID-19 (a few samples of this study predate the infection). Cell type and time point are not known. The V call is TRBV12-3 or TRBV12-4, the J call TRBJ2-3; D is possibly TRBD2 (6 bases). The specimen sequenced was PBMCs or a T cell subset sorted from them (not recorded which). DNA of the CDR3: TGTGCCAGCAGTTTGCTTGGGGGACTCACAGATACGCAGTATTTT. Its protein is CASSLLGGLTDTQYF.